This passage covers 26 T cell receptor beta chains from one sample sequenced in a study of blood T cells in healthy people across ages. Sample-barcoded 5' priming and a J-beta primer mix drove a second PCR of roughly 6 to 12 cycles. TCRdb analysed the 5' RACE reads with MiXCR anew, one entry per CDR3 protein. The data show around 1.5 million distinct CDR3 sequences, around 42% seen once. The specimen sequenced was blood. These TCRs come from a woman between 18 and 29 years old in good health.

About this clonotype itself: The junction differs from germline at one of its ends, possibly a read error. This sequence joins TRBV20-1 and TRBJ2-3; 11 nucleotides line up with TRBD2. The CDR3 extends over 16 amino acids. CDR1 is DFQATT, CDR2 SNEGSKA, per germline (reference sequence). The CDR3 is CSARGGTSGLTDTQYF. CDR3 bases: TGCAGTGCGAGAGGGGGGACTAGCGGCCTCACAGATACGCAGTATTTT.

The chain recombines TRBV6-5 with TRBJ2-1, with TRBD2 as a possible D gene (5 bases). With the DNA end fitting TRBJ2-7 better, the J assignment may be wrong. The CDR3 covers 17 residues. The germline CDR1 and CDR2 sequences are MNHEY and SVGAGI. The CDR3 spells CASSYLRVTRSYNEQYF. The CDR3, as DNA: TGTGCCAGCAGTTACCTACGGGTAACTAGGAGTTACAATGAGCAGTACTTC.

V is TRBV6-2 or TRBV6-3 and J is TRBJ2-7; D not resolved. CDR1 and CDR2 (germline): MNHEY, SVGEGT. Trimming took off 2 bases at V and 3 bases at J, with 8 bases between the two ends. This CDR3 has 13 amino acids. CDR3 sequence (DNA): TGTGCCAGCAGTTACCAAAGCTTCTACGAGCAGTACTTC. It translates to CASSYQSFYEQYF.

J is TRBJ2-1 and V is TRBV9; a weak D match, TRBD2 (7 bases). The CDR3 extends over 17 amino acids. Looked up from germline, CDR1 is SGDLS and CDR2 is YYNGEE. The ends were cut back, 5 bases at V and 3 bases at J, with 21 bases in the middle. The CDR3 loop reads CASSGGGLRGSYNEQFF. CDR3 bases: TGTGCCAGCAGTGGCGGGGGCCTAAGGGGGAGCTACAATGAGCAGTTCTTC.

The genes are TRBV6-5 and TRBJ1-3; D call uncertain. The V gene's germline CDR1 is MNHEY and CDR2 SVGAGI. V was shortened by 5 bases and J by 1 base, with 9 bases between the two germline ends. This CDR3 region has 14 residues. In DNA, the CDR3 is TGTGCCAGCAGTCGGGATGGATCTGGAAACACCATATATTTT. Its translation: CASSRDGSGNTIYF.

For this clonotype: One junction end does not reproduce the germline sequence, and a read error may be involved. The V call is TRBV27, the J call TRBJ1-2, with D hard to call. The CDR3 extends over 13 amino acids. Germline CDR1 reads MNHEY; CDR2 reads SMNVEV (reference sequence). CDR3 in DNA: TGTGCCAGCAGTCAGACAAGATACTATAGCTACACCTTC. It is translated as CASSQTRYYSYTF.

This clonotype showed up just a few times. The chain has TRBV29-1 and TRBJ2-7, with 7 bases matching TRBD1. The germline V gene encodes CDR1 SQVTM and CDR2 ANQGSEA. There are 12 residues in the CDR3. The CDR3 bases are TGCAGTATACAGGGGAATACTTACGAGCAGTACTTC. Its protein product is CSIQGNTYEQYF.

The sample holds a few counts of this clonotype. The V call is TRBV7-8, the J call TRBJ1-2; 9 positions match TRBD1. Germline CDR1 is SGHVS and CDR2 is FQNEAQ. V gave up 4 bases and J gave up 4 bases; unmatched junction bases: 10. The CDR3 consists of 16 residues. The CDR3 loop is CASSSRDRVSGYGYTF. CDR3 nucleotide sequence: TGTGCCAGCAGCTCCCGGGACAGGGTCAGTGGCTATGGCTACACCTTC.

There are a few counts of this clonotype. The chain combines TRBV10-3 with TRBJ2-1; the D gene is possibly TRBD2 (6 bases). Germline CDR1 is ENHRY and CDR2 is SYGVKD. Trimming took off 3 bases at V and 7 bases at J, with 16 bases between the two ends. The CDR3 sequence is 15 residues long. CDR3 region: CAISEGPTSRNEQFF. CDR3 DNA sequence: TGTGCCATCAGTGAAGGGCCTACTAGCCGGAATGAGCAGTTCTTC.

V is TRBV7-2 and J is TRBJ2-7; either TRBD1 or TRBD2 may supply D (5 bases each). CDR1 SGHTA and CDR2 FQGNSA come from the germline V gene. Trimming took off 1 base at V and 6 bases at J, with 13 bases between the two ends. There are 14 residues in the CDR3. CDR3 residues: CASSLVPGTREQYF. For the CDR3, the DNA is TGTGCCAGCAGCTTAGTTCCAGGGACCCGCGAGCAGTACTTC.

This clonotype was seen ten or more times. CDR3 in amino acids: CASSFGTGLYGYTF. CDR3 bases: TGTGCCAGCAGCTTTGGGACAGGGCTCTATGGCTACACCTTC. V is TRBV12-3 or TRBV12-4 and J is TRBJ1-2, with 9 bases identical to TRBD1. Trimming cost V 6 bases and J 4 bases; bases outside gene matches: 6. The CDR3 sequence is 14 residues long.

J is TRBJ1-2 and V is TRBV7-9, with 8 bases aligning to TRBD1. Unmatched junction bases numbered 4, after V lost 4 bases and J lost 3 bases. There are 14 residues in the CDR3. The germline CDR1 and CDR2 sequences are SEHNR and FQNEAQ (reference sequence). The CDR3 spells CASSSAGQDYGYTF. In DNA form, the CDR3 reads TGTGCCAGCAGCTCCGCGGGACAGGACTATGGCTACACCTTC.

V gene TRBV5-1 combines with J gene TRBJ2-7; 9 bases line up with TRBD1. CDR3 length: 14 amino acids. V trimming: 3 bases; J trimming: 6 bases; junction bases outside the gene matches: 7. The V gene's germline CDR1 is SGHRS and CDR2 YFSETQ. Here the CDR3 reads CASSYEPQGAEQYF. The CDR3 DNA reads as TGCGCCAGCAGCTACGAACCACAGGGGGCCGAGCAGTACTTC.

This clonotype was observed many times. The chain combines TRBV6-6 with TRBJ2-5, with D possibly being TRBD1 (6 bases). Germline values: CDR1 MNHNY, CDR2 SVGAGI (reference sequence). The V and J ends lost 4 bases and 5 bases respectively, with 11 bases between them. The CDR3 sequence is 13 residues long. CDR3 sequence (DNA): TGTGCCAGCAGTTTACAGGGTGGGGAGACCCAGTACTTC. Protein: CASSLQGGETQYF.

This clonotype was detected a few times. The rearrangement links TRBV7-9 to TRBJ2-3; 8 nucleotides align to TRBD2. The CDR3 length is 15 residues. Trimming removed 4 bases from V and 5 bases from J; junction bases left unmatched: 8. Germline CDR1 SEHNR, CDR2 FQNEAQ (reference sequence). CDR3 DNA: TGTGCCAGCAGCTCCCCGAGTAGCGGGGTAGATACGCAGTATTTT. Residues: CASSSPSSGVDTQYF.

This clonotype was recorded a few times. The chain is built from TRBV9 and TRBJ2-1; D is possibly TRBD2 (5 bases). Germline V gives CDR1 SGDLS, CDR2 YYNGEE. The CDR3 spans 13 residues. Trimming took off 6 bases at V and 5 bases at J, with 12 bases between the two ends. The CDR3 sequence is CASKREYNNEQFF. Written as DNA, the CDR3 is TGTGCCAGCAAGAGGGAGTATAACAATGAGCAGTTCTTC.

This clonotype turned up a few times. The chain joins TRBV5-4 to TRBJ2-7; D is perhaps TRBD2 (6 bases). CDR1 is SGHNT and CDR2 is YYREEE in the germline V gene (reference sequence). V lost 5 bases and J lost 3, with 21 bases in between. The CDR3 length is 16 residues. The CDR3 nucleotides are TGTGCCAGCAGTATTTTCGCCGGGACTGTAGTCTACGAGCAGTACTTC. Its translation is CASSIFAGTVVYEQYF.

The chain has TRBV13 and TRBJ1-6, with D tentatively TRBD1 (6 bases). In germline, CDR1 is PRHDT, CDR2 FYEKMQ (reference sequence). The CDR3 is 14 amino acids. V was cut by 5 bases and J by 10 bases, with 15 bases left in between. CDR3 DNA sequence: TGTGCCAGCAGCCTGGACGGAGGGGGATCACCCCTCCACTTT. This translates into CASSLDGGGSPLHF.

This clonotype has only a few counts. The V call is TRBV4-2, the J call TRBJ2-5; TRBD1 might be the D (6 bases). The tail of the sequence fits TRBJ2-1 better, so the J call may be wrong. Germline loops: CDR1 LGHNA, CDR2 YNFKEQ. CDR3 length: 14 amino acids. CDR3: CASSQDLGQETQFF. The CDR3, as DNA: TGTGCCAGCAGCCAAGATCTGGGACAAGAGACCCAGTTCTTC.

This chain uses TRBV7-9 with TRBJ1-1; D not certain. Trimming cost V 8 bases and J 0 bases, with 13 bases left between them. From germline, CDR1 is SEHNR and CDR2 FQNEAQ (reference sequence). CDR3 size: 14 residues. CDR3 residues: CASHGATLNTEAFF. The CDR3 coding sequence is TGTGCCAGCCACGGTGCGACGTTGAACACTGAAGCTTTCTTT.

Regarding this clonotype: The junction and the germline gene differ at one end; a read error may be behind it. This sequence joins TRBV5-1 and TRBJ1-1, with 9 bases matching TRBD1. This CDR3 is built from 17 residues. CDR1 and CDR2 from the germline V gene are SGHRS and YFSETQ. Here the CDR3 reads CASSFFRDRAMNSEAFF. The CDR3 bases are TGCGCCAGCAGCTTCTTCCGGGACAGGGCGATGAACAGTGAAGCTTTCTTT.

This chain links TRBV5-1 with TRBJ2-4; D is perhaps TRBD2 (6 bases). In germline, CDR1 is SGHRS, CDR2 YFSETQ. Between the trimmed V and J ends, which lost 4 bases and 9 bases, there was a span of 14 bases. The CDR3 has 13 residues. CDR3 in amino acids: CASSTGDRGIQYF. CDR3 DNA sequence: TGCGCCAGCAGCACGGGGGATCGGGGCATTCAGTACTTC.

The chain uses TRBV20-1 and TRBJ2-7, with D unclear. CDR3 size: 14 residues. From germline, CDR1 is DFQATT and CDR2 SNEGSKA (reference sequence). The V end was cut by 3 bases, the J end by 6 bases, with 18 bases between. DNA of the CDR3: TGCAGTGCTAGTGGCACAGACCCCCCCATCGAGCAGTACTTC. Its protein is CSASGTDPPIEQYF.

Regarding this clonotype: At one boundary the junction diverges from the germline segment, which might be a read error. The J gene is TRBJ2-7, the V gene TRBV12-3 or TRBV12-4; D might be TRBD2 (6 bases). This CDR3 is built from 14 residues. The CDR3 is CASSLADLSYEQYF. The CDR3 region has the DNA TGTGCCAGCAGCTTAGCGGATCTCTCCTACGAGCAGTACTTC.

There are a few counts of this clonotype. The V and J genes are TRBV9 and TRBJ1-1; D is unresolved. Germline CDR1 is SGDLS and CDR2 is YYNGEE. This CDR3 has 16 residues. With 0 bases removed from V and 1 base from J, the gap between germline ends came to 13 bases. The CDR3 sequence is CASSVGAGSKNTEAFF. CDR3 nucleotide sequence: TGTGCCAGCAGCGTAGGGGCAGGATCTAAGAACACTGAAGCTTTCTTT. The entire variable domain, with the rest obtained from reference TRBV9 and TRBJ1-1, is as follows: DSGVTQTPKHLITATGQRVTLRCSPRSGDLSVYWYQQSLDQGLQFLIQYYNGEERAKGNILERFSAQQFPDLHSELNLSSLELGDSALYFCASSVGAGSKNTEAFFGQGTRLTVV.

The table lists this clonotype with many counts. The V and J genes are TRBV20-1 and TRBJ2-3; D is ambiguous. The germline V and J ends were trimmed by 3 bases and 3 bases, with 13 bases remaining between them. Germline V gene lookup returns CDR1 DFQATT and CDR2 SNEGSKA (reference sequence). The CDR3 is made up of 14 amino acids. The CDR3 region has the DNA TGCAGTGCTAGTCCCCCCCTGGGGACAGATACGCAGTATTTT. This codes for CSASPPLGTDTQYF.